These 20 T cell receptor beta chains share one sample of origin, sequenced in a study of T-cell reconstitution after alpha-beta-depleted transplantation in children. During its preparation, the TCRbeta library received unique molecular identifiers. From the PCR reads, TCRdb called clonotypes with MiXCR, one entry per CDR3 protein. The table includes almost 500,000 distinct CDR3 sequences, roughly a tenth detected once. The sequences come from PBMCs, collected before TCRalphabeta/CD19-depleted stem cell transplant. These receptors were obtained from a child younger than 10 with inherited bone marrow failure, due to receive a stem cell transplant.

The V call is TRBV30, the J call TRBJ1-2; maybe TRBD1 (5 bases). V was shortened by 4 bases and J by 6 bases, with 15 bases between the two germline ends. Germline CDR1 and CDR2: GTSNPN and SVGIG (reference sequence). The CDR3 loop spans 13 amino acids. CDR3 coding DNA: TGTGCCTGGATGGCAGGGCCCCTCGATGGCTACACCTTC. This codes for CAWMAGPLDGYTF.

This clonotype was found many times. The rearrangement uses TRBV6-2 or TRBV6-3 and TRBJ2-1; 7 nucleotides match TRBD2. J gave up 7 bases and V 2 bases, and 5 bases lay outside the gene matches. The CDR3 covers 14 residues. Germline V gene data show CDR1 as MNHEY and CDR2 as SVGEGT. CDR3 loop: CASSYTGRRNEQFF. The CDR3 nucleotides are TGTGCCAGCAGTTACACCGGGAGGAGGAATGAGCAGTTCTTC.

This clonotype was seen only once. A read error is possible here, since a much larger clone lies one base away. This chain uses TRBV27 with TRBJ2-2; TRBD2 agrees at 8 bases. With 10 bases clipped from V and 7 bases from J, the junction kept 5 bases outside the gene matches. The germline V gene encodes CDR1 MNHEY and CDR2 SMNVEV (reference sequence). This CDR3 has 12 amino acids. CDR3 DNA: TGTGCCACGGGAGGGGAAGTCGGGGAGCTGTTTTTT. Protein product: CATGGEVGELFF.

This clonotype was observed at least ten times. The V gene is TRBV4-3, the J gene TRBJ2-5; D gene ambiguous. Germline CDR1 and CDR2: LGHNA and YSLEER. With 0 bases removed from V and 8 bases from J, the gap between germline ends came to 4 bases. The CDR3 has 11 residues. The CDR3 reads CASSQDSTQYF. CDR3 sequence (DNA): TGCGCCAGCAGCCAAGATAGCACCCAGTACTTC.

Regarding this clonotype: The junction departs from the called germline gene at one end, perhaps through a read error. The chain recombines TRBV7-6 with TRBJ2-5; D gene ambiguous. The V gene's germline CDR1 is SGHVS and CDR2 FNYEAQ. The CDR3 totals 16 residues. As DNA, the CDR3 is TGTGCCAGCAGCCCTTCCCCTGGACGCCACCAAGGGACCCAGTACTTC. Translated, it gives CASSPSPGRHQGTQYF.

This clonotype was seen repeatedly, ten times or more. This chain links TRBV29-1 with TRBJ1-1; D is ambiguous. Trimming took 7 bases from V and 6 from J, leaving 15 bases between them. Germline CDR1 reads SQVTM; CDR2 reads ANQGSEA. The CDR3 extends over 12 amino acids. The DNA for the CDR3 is TGCAGCGCCCTCGGAGGGAGCGCTGAAGCTTTCTTT. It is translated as CSALGGSAEAFF.

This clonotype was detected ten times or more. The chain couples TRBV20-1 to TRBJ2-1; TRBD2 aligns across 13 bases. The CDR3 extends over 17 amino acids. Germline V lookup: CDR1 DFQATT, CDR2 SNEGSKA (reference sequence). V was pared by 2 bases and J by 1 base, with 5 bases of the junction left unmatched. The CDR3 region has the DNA TGCAGTGCTAGAACTAGCGGGAGGGCCCGATCCTACAATGAGCAGTTCTTC. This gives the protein CSARTSGRARSYNEQFF.

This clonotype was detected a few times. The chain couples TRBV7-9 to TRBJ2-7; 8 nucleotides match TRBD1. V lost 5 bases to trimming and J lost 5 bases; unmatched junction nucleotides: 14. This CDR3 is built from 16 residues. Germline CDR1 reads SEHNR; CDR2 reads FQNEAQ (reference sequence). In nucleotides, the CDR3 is TGTGCCAGCAGCCACACCAGGGCCGACAGGGGCCACGAGCAGTACTTC. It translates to CASSHTRADRGHEQYF.

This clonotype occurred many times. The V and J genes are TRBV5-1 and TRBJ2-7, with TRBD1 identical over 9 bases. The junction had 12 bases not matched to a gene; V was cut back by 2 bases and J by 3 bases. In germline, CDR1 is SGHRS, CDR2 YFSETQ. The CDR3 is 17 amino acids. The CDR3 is CASSLAGQGGAIYEQYF. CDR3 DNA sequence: TGCGCCAGCAGCTTAGCGGGACAGGGAGGGGCCATCTACGAGCAGTACTTC.

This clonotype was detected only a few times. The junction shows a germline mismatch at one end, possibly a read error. In DNA form, the CDR3 reads TGCGCCAGCAGCCAAGAGGGCTGGCGAACAGATACGCAGTACTTT. This translates into CASSQEGWRTDTQYF. The chain couples TRBV4-3 to TRBJ2-3; D is unresolved. CDR3 length: 15 amino acids. Looked up from germline, CDR1 is LGHNA and CDR2 is YSLEER.

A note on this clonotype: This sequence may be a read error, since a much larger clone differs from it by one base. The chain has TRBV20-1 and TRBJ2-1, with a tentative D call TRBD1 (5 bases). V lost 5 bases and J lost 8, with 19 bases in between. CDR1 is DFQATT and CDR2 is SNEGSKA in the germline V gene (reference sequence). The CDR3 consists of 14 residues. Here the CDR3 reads CSAPLRQTRDEQFF. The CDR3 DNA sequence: TGCAGTGCTCCGTTGAGACAGACTCGCGATGAGCAGTTCTTC.

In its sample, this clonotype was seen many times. For the CDR3, the DNA is TGTGCCAGCAGCTTAGAGTGGGCCGGGACCCAGTACTTC. This codes for CASSLEWAGTQYF. The chain uses TRBV7-7 and TRBJ2-5; D unresolved. With 1 base removed from V and 7 bases from J, the gap between germline ends came to 10 bases. CDR3 length: 13 residues. The germline V gene has CDR1 SSHAT and CDR2 FNYEAQ (reference sequence).

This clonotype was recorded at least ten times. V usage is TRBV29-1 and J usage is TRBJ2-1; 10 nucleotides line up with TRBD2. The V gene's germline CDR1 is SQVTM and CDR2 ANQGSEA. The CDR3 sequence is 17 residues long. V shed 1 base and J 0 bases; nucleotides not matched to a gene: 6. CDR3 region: CSVEGGSGGSSYNEQFF. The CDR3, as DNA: TGCAGCGTTGAAGGAGGTAGCGGGGGGAGCTCCTACAATGAGCAGTTCTTC.

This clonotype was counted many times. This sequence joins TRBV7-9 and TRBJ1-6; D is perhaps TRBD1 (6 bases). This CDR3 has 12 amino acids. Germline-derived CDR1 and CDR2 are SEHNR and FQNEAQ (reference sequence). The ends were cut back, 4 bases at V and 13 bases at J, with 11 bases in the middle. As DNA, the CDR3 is TGTGCCAGCAGCTCTACAGGGTCGCCCCTCCACTTT. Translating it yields CASSSTGSPLHF.

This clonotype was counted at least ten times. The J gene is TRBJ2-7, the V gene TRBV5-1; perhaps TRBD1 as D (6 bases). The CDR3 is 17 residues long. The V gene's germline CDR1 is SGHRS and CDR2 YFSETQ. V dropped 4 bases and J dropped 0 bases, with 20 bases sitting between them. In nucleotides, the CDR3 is TGCGCCAGCAGCAGGGGGACGGACGGTCCTAGCTCCTACGAGCAGTACTTC. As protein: CASSRGTDGPSSYEQYF.

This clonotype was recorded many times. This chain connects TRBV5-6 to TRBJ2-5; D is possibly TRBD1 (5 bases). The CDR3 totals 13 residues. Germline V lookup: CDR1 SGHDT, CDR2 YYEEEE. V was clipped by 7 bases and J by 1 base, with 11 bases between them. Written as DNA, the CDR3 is TGTGCCAGCCGAACGACAGCCCAAGAGACCCAGTACTTC. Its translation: CASRTTAQETQYF.

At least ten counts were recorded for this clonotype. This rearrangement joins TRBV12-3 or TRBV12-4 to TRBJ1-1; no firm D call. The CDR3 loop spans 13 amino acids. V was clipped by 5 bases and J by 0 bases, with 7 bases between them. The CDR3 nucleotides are TGTGCCAGCAGTGACGCCGTGAACACTGAAGCTTTCTTT. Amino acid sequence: CASSDAVNTEAFF.

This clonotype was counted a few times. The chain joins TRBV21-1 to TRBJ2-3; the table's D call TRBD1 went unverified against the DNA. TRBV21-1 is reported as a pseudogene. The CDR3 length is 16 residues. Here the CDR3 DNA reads TGTGCCAGCAGCAAAGATCCAGGGGAAGACACAGATACGCAGTATTTT. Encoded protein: CASSKDPGEDTDTQYF.

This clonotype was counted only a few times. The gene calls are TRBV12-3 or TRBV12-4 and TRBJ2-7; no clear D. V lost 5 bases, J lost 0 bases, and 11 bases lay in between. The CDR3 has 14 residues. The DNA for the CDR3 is TGTGCCAGCAGTCCACTCCTGAGCTCCTACGAGCAGTACTTC. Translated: CASSPLLSSYEQYF.

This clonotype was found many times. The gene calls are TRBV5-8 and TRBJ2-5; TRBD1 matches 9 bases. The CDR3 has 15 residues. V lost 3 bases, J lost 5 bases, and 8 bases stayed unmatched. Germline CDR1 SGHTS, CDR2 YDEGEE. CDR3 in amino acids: CASSSWGTGSETQYF. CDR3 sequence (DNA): TGTGCCAGCAGCTCCTGGGGGACAGGGAGCGAGACCCAGTACTTC.